In its sample, the clone carrying this TCR beta chain was seen many times. Its antigen is still unknown. The data are from a study of T cells in Graves' hyperthyroidism and ophthalmopathy. Study as a whole: Peripheral blood was taken when the disease was first diagnosed, before any treatment began.

Uncontrolled infections, other autoimmune diseases, pregnancy or lactation led to exclusion of patients. Amplification yielded TCR beta CDR3 regions, with RNA transcripts as the source. A first-round RT-PCR of the TCR CDR3 used the HTBI primer set. TCRdb redid the calling of the multiplex PCR reads with MiXCR, one entry per CDR3 protein. This table holds roughly 500,000 distinct CDR3 sequences, approximately 15% found once. Study-wide results and limits: In blood, most of the thyroid clonotypes expanded above 0.001 were also present.

V gave up 6 bases and J gave up 2 bases; unmatched junction bases: 5. The CDR3 length is 13 residues. In germline, CDR1 is SQVTM, CDR2 ANQGSEA. The clonotype originates from a woman in her 30s with Graves' hyperthyroidism that later progressed to Graves' ophthalmopathy. Material: blood. V is TRBV29-1 and J is TRBJ2-5, with 8 bases aligning to TRBD2. CDR3 DNA: TGCAGCGTAAACAGCGGGAGTCAAGAGACCCAGTACTTC. Protein: CSVNSGSQETQYF.